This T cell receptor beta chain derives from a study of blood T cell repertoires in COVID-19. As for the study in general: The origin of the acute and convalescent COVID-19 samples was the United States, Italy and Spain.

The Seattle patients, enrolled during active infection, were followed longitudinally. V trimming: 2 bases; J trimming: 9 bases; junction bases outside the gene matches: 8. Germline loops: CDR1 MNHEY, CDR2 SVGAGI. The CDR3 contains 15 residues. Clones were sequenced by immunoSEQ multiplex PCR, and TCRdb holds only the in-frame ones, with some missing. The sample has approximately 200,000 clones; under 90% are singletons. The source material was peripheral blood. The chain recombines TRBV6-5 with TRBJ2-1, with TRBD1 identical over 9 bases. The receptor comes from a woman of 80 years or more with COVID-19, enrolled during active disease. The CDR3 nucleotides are TGTGCCAGCAGTTACGGGACAGGGAAGGTGGGTGAGCAGTTCTTC. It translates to CASSYGTGKVGEQFF.